A single sample is the source of the 15 T cell receptor beta chains below, sequenced in a study of OX40 agonist ivuxolimab in advanced cancers. Sequencing used immunoSEQ multiplex PCR; TCRdb keeps in-frame clones, though not all of them. Among under 70,000 clones listed, around 89% were seen once. The starting material was CD4+ or CD8+ T cells sorted from blood, obtained in a trial of the OX40 agonist ivuxolimab. These receptors all stem from an adult with an advanced solid tumor such as melanoma, head and neck, liver or kidney cancer.

The gene calls are TRBV5-6 and TRBJ1-2, with no clear D. The V gene's germline CDR1 is SGHDT and CDR2 YYEEEE. This CDR3 region has 13 residues. The ends were cut back, 0 bases at V and 3 bases at J, with 6 bases in the middle. The CDR3 DNA follows: TGTGCCAGCAGCTTGGGCGGGGACTATGGCTACACCTTC. Translation gives CASSLGGDYGYTF.

The chain recombines TRBV6-6 with TRBJ2-6; D is perhaps TRBD1 (6 bases). The CDR3 spans 15 residues. Germline loops: CDR1 MNHNY, CDR2 SVGAGI (reference sequence). V was cut by 2 bases and J by 2 bases, with 7 bases left in between. This CDR3 reads CASSYGTTGANVLTF. The CDR3 region has the DNA TGTGCCAGCAGTTACGGGACAACTGGGGCCAACGTCCTGACTTTC.

The chain carries TRBV11-1 and TRBJ1-2, with D maybe TRBD1 (6 bases). Germline V gene sequence: CDR1 SGHAT, CDR2 FQDESV (reference sequence). V gave up 2 bases and J gave up 7 bases, with 11 bases separating them. The CDR3 sequence is 13 residues long. The CDR3 region is CASSLTGLPGYTF. The CDR3 coding sequence is TGTGCCAGCAGCTTAACAGGGCTCCCTGGCTACACCTTC.

The V gene is TRBV9, the J gene TRBJ2-2; TRBD1 matches 8 bases. Per germline, CDR1 SGDLS and CDR2 YYNGEE. J lost 7 bases, V lost 3 bases, and 8 bases had no gene match. The CDR3 extends over 15 amino acids. The CDR3 DNA reads TGTGCCAGCAGCGGACCAGGGGGCAGGATCGGGGAGCTGTTTTTT. This codes for CASSGPGGRIGELFF.

A few counts support this clone. The chain recombines TRBV6-1 with TRBJ1-2; D is undetermined. Between the trimmed V and J ends, which lost 9 bases and 4 bases, there was a span of 15 bases. The CDR3 totals 13 residues. Germline assignment: CDR1 MNHNS and CDR2 SASEGT. CDR3 region: CASVAAKPYGYTF. The DNA of the CDR3 is TGTGCCAGTGTGGCCGCAAAGCCCTATGGCTACACCTTC.

CDR3 sequence reads: CASQRNRGSPEQFF. The CDR3 DNA is TGTGCCTCCCAAAGGAACAGGGGATCGCCTGAGCAGTTCTTC. V gene TRBV6-4 combines with J gene TRBJ2-1; 7 nucleotides agree with TRBD1. The CDR3 sequence is 14 residues long. V shed 11 bases and J 9 bases; nucleotides not matched to a gene: 16. CDR1 and CDR2 (germline): MRHNA, SNTAGT.

The chain combines TRBV6-5 with TRBJ1-1; D possibly corresponds to TRBD1 (5 bases). Germline V gene data show CDR1 as MNHEY and CDR2 as SVGAGI. The CDR3 contains 14 residues. V was cut by 6 bases and J by 2 bases, with 13 bases left in between. The DNA of the CDR3 is TGTGCCAGCAGGGGGCGGGGGGGTAACACTGAAGCTTTCTTT. This encodes CASRGRGGNTEAFF.

The rearrangement links TRBV7-2 to TRBJ1-2, with 11 positions matching TRBD1. The CDR3 sequence is 15 residues long. CDR1 SGHTA and CDR2 FQGNSA come from the germline V gene. Losses at the gene ends were 2 bases for V and 6 bases for J; bases not matched to a gene: 5. The CDR3 nucleotides read TGTGCCAGCAGCTTACCCGGGACAGGGGGAAATGGCTACACCTTC. Translation: CASSLPGTGGNGYTF.

The chain employs TRBV9 and TRBJ1-2, with TRBD1 matching 9 bases. The V gene end was trimmed by 5 bases and the J gene end by 7 bases; junction bases not matched to a gene: 6. CDR1 SGDLS and CDR2 YYNGEE come from the germline V gene. The CDR3 runs to 13 residues. The CDR3 DNA sequence: TGTGCCAGCAGGGGGGACAGGGATGGTGGCTACACCTTC. Encoded protein: CASRGDRDGGYTF.

This chain links TRBV2 with TRBJ2-7, with 12 bases matching TRBD1. Unmatched junction bases numbered 7, after V lost 8 bases and J lost 5 bases. Germline values: CDR1 SNHLY, CDR2 FYNNEI. This CDR3 has 14 amino acids. The CDR3 DNA reads as TGTGCCAGCCGGGACAGGGGGCATGGGGACGAGCAGTACTTC. Its protein is CASRDRGHGDEQYF.

This chain joins TRBV19 and TRBJ2-5, with 7 nucleotides matching TRBD1. The J call may not be correct, given that the DNA end is closer to TRBJ2-7. CDR1 is LNHDA and CDR2 is SQIVND in the germline V gene (reference sequence). The CDR3 length is 15 residues. The CDR3 bases are TGTGCCAGTAGTATCGCCGGGACAGAACACTACGAGCAGTACTTC. Translation gives CASSIAGTEHYEQYF.

The V and J genes are TRBV19 and TRBJ1-2, with a weak D call TRBD1 (5 bases). The CDR3 is made up of 12 amino acids. Germline V CDR1 and CDR2: LNHDA, SQIVND (reference sequence). The germline V and J ends were trimmed by 2 bases and 10 bases, with 11 bases remaining between them. Written as DNA, the CDR3 is TGTGCCAGTAGTATACCGGGGGTTGTCTACACCTTC. It codes for CASSIPGVVYTF. Looking up the rest from reference TRBV19 and TRBJ1-2 gives the full variable domain: DGGITQSPKYLFRKEGQNVTLSCEQNLNHDAMYWYRQDPGQGLRLIYYSQIVNDFQKGDIAEGYSVSREKKESFPLTVTSAQKNPTAFYLCASSIPGVVYTFGSGTRLTVV.

The chain has TRBV18 and TRBJ2-3; 8 bases are a match to TRBD1. Losses at the gene ends were 2 bases for V and 3 bases for J; bases not matched to a gene: 7. The CDR3 contains 16 residues. CDR1 and CDR2 from the germline V gene are KGHSH and LQKENI. This CDR3 reads CASSPGQGRGTDTQYF. The CDR3 nucleotides are TGTGCCAGCTCACCAGGACAGGGCAGGGGGACAGATACGCAGTATTTT.

This clone showed up just once. The genes are TRBV11-2 and TRBJ1-1, with 7 bases lining up with TRBD1. In germline, CDR1 is SGHAT, CDR2 FQNNGV. The CDR3 sequence is 14 residues long. V was pared by 5 bases and J by 5 bases, with 8 bases of the junction left unmatched. The CDR3 DNA reads as TGTGCCAGCAGCAATTCTCAGGGGGGGACTGAAGCTTTCTTT. Translated: CASSNSQGGTEAFF.

V gene TRBV10-2 combines with J gene TRBJ1-5, with a tentative D call TRBD1 (6 bases). The germline CDR1 and CDR2 sequences are WSHSY and SAAADI. The V gene lost 7 bases and the J gene lost 0 bases, with 13 bases spanning the gap. The CDR3 covers 15 residues. CDR3 in amino acids: CASTNDRYSNQPQHF. The CDR3 DNA reads TGCGCCAGCACCAATGACAGGTATAGCAATCAGCCCCAGCATTTT.